The present entry profiles one T cell receptor (beta chain) with its context. Unique molecular identifiers were affixed to discrete cDNA molecules within the library. From the 5' RACE reads, TCRdb called clonotypes with MiXCR, one entry per CDR3 protein. This sample carries 130,000 or so distinct CDR3 sequences, approximately 4% of them seen once, and the ten largest clones take roughly 1.4%. Unfractionated whole blood was the source from which total RNA was extracted. This record belongs to a study of human T cells and chemical hapten exposure. Study-wide context: Yields of TCR per sample differed, chiefly owing to small differences in pooled library volume.

CDR3 length: 13 residues. Trimming pared 4 bases from V and 4 bases from J, leaving 10 bases between. Germline V gene sequence: CDR1 MDHEN, CDR2 SYDVKM. This chain joins TRBV28 and TRBJ1-1; the D is unclear. The TCR sequence derives from a female donor in good health. The CDR3 region has the DNA TGTGCCAGCAGTTGTATCGGTCTCACTGAAGCTTTCTTT. Amino acid sequence: CASSCIGLTEAFF.